The source of this T cell receptor (beta chain) is a study of technical replicates of blood from a handful of donors. CDR1 is KGHSH, CDR2 LQKENI, per germline. V lost 3 bases and J lost 5, with 19 bases in between. This CDR3 is 16 amino acids long. Only in-frame clones appear in the TCRdb table, and some are missing; sequencing was by immunoSEQ multiplex PCR. Of around 72,000 clones detected, 91% appear once; the ten largest clones hold 0.37%. The gene calls are TRBV18 and TRBJ1-1; D uncertain. Source material: T cells isolated from PBMCs. This clonotype was sampled from a human donor in good health. Some clones in this sample may be carry-over from other donors' samples. This CDR3 reads CASSPARNWAGTEAFF. The CDR3, as DNA: TGTGCCAGCTCACCTGCCAGGAACTGGGCCGGAACTGAAGCTTTCTTT.